The rows below give T cell receptor beta chains drawn from one sample of a study of vaccination and CD4 T cells after COVID-19. TCRdb reanalysed the PCR reads using MiXCR and keeps one entry per CDR3 protein. The top ten clones hold 6.5% to 8.5% of a sample with just under 20,000 distinct CDR3 sequences, approximately 67% of them seen once. The antigens these receptors bind are not known. The material sequenced was CD4+ T cells from blood, cultured in vitro. The receptors here all came from a human donor who had recovered from COVID-19. Both conserved end residues are part of each CDR3. Each record gives: V gene, J gene, clone size, D gene, CDR3 protein, CDR3 DNA. The D gene is left open where the match is weak. Only some rows state a clone size, as once, few, many or a class for expanded clones.

TRBV15,TRBJ2-7,once,.,CATSREARGTQYF,TGTGCCACCAGCAGAGAAGCTCGTGGAACGCAATACTTC
TRBV20-1,TRBJ2-4,few,TRBD2,CGTGLAGGGNIQYF,TGCGGGACGGGACTAGCGGGAGGGGGGAACATTCAGTACTTC
TRBV15,TRBJ2-5,.,.,CATSSPNRVQETQYF,TGTGCCACCAGCAGCCCTAACCGGGTCCAAGAGACCCAGTACTTC
TRBV6-1,TRBJ1-2,few,.,CASNQGSYGYTF,TGTGCCAGCAATCAGGGGAGCTATGGCTACACCTTC
TRBV27,TRBJ2-7,few,TRBD2,CASRLARGLAFYEQYF,TGTGCCAGCAGGTTGGCGCGAGGACTAGCGTTTTACGAGCAGTACTTC
TRBV7-2,TRBJ1-1,few,TRBD1,CASSSGQQNTEAFF,TGTGCCAGCAGCTCGGGACAGCAGAACACTGAAGCTTTCTTT
TRBV27,TRBJ2-5,.,.,CASRTQGSQETQYF,TGTGCCAGCAGAACACAGGGATCGCAAGAGACCCAGTACTTC
TRBV7-2,TRBJ1-1,.,TRBD1,CASSPGTGVGTEAFF,TGTGCCAGCAGCCCCGGCACAGGGGTTGGAACTGAAGCTTTCTTT
TRBV29-1,TRBJ1-1,.,.,CSVGRRQNTEAFF,TGCAGCGTCGGACGGAGACAGAACACTGAAGCTTTCTTT
TRBV19,TRBJ1-2,.,TRBD1,CAGSIGWDSIYGYTF,TGTGCCGGTAGTATAGGCTGGGACAGCATCTATGGCTACACCTTC
TRBV5-1,TRBJ2-5,.,.,CASSLVEYQETQYF,TGCGCCAGCAGCTTGGTTGAGTACCAAGAGACCCAGTACTTC
TRBV27,TRBJ2-5,few,.,CASSPLITTGDGTQYF,TGTGCCAGCAGTCCCCTTATAACAACGGGGGATGGGACCCAGTACTTC
TRBV7-2,TRBJ2-5,.,TRBD2,CASSLARTSRETQYF,TGTGCCAGCAGCTTAGCCAGGACTAGCCGTGAGACCCAGTACTTC
TRBV20-1,TRBJ1-5,.,TRBD1,CSARSPGQKSGRNQPQHF,TGCAGTGCTAGGAGTCCGGGACAGAAGTCTGGTCGCAATCAGCCCCAGCATTTT
TRBV12-3/TRBV12-4,TRBJ1-5,.,.,CASSLDRYQTPQHF,TGTGCCAGCAGTTTAGACAGATATCAGACGCCCCAGCATTTT
TRBV7-2,TRBJ1-6,.,TRBD1,CASSTRQGGYNSPLHF,TGTGCCAGCAGCACACGACAGGGGGGATATAATTCACCCCTCCACTTT
TRBV27,TRBJ2-2,.,.,CASTPIQGINTGELFF,TGTGCCAGCACCCCCATACAGGGAATTAACACCGGGGAGCTGTTTTTT
TRBV6-1,TRBJ1-4,few,.,CASREYTRGEKLFF,TGTGCCAGCAGAGAATACACGAGAGGTGAAAAACTGTTTTTT
TRBV27,TRBJ2-5,.,.,CASKFGTEETQYF,TGTGCCAGCAAGTTTGGGACGGAAGAGACCCAGTACTTC
TRBV7-2,TRBJ1-5,.,.,CASSLAIRGQPQHF,TGTGCCAGCAGCTTAGCGATCAGGGGTCAGCCCCAGCATTTT
TRBV24-1,TRBJ2-1,once,TRBD2,CATSDPRTSGHNNEQFF,TGTGCCACCAGTGATCCCCGGACTAGCGGACATAACAATGAGCAGTTCTTC
TRBV20-1,TRBJ2-7,.,TRBD1,CSARDLETGDSYEQYF,TGCAGTGCTAGAGATTTGGAGACAGGGGACTCCTACGAGCAGTACTTC
TRBV20-1,TRBJ1-5,.,.,CSARVNRASNQPQHF,TGCAGTGCTAGGGTAAACAGGGCGAGCAATCAGCCCCAGCATTTT
TRBV6-1,TRBJ1-6,few,.,CASSPGGRDSPLHF,TGTGCCAGCAGCCCTGGTGGCAGGGATTCACCCCTCCACTTT
TRBV6-5,TRBJ1-4,.,.,CASSYTPIPTNEKLFF,TGTGCCAGCAGTTACACCCCGATCCCAACTAATGAAAAACTGTTTTTT
TRBV7-2,TRBJ1-5,few,.,CASSLVGVGNQPQHF,TGTGCCAGCAGCTTAGTCGGGGTAGGAAATCAGCCCCAGCATTTT
TRBV28,TRBJ1-2,.,TRBD1,CATLTGGAGRNYGYTF,TGTGCCACCCTTACAGGGGGCGCAGGTAGGAACTATGGCTACACCTTC